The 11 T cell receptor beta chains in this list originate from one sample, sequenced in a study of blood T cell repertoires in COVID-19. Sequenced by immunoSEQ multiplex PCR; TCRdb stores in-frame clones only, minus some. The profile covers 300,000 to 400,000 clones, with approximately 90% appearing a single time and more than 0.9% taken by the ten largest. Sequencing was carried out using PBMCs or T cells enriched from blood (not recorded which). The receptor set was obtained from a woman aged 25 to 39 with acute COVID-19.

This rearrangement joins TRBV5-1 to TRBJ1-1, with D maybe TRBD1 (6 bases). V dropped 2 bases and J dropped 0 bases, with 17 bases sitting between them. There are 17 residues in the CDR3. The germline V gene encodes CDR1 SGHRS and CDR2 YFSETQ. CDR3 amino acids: CASSFAGDTGMNTEAFF. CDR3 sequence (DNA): TGCGCCAGCAGCTTTGCAGGGGATACTGGGATGAACACTGAAGCTTTCTTT.

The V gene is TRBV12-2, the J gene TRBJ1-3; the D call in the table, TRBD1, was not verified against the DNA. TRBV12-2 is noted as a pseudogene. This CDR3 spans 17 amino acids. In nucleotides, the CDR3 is TGTGCAAGTCGCCCAAGTGGACAGGCCCCTTCTGGAAACACCATATATTTT. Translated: CASRPSGQAPSGNTIYF.

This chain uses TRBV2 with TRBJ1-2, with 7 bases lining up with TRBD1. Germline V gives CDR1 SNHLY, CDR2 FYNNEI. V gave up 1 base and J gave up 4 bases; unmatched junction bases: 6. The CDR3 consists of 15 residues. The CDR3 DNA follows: TGTGCCAGCAGTGAAGAGACAGGGCAGGGCTATGGCTACACCTTC. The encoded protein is CASSEETGQGYGYTF. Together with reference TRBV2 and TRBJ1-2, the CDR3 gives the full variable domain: EPEVTQTPSHQVTQMGQEVILRCVPISNHLYFYWYRQILGQKVEFLVSFYNNEISEKSEIFDDQFSVERPDGSNFTLKIRSTKLEDSAMYFCASSEETGQGYGYTFGSGTRLTVV.

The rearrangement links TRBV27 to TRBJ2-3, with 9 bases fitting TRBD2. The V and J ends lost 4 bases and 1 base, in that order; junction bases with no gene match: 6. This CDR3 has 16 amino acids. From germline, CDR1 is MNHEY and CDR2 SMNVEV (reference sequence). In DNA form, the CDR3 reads TGTGCCAGCAGTTCGCTAGCGGGGAGTCGCACAGATACGCAGTATTTT. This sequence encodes CASSSLAGSRTDTQYF.

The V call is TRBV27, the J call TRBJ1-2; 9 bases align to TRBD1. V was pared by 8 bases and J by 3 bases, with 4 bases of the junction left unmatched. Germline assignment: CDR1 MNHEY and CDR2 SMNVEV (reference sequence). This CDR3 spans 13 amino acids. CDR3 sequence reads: CASGQGMHYGYTF. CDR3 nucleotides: TGTGCCAGCGGACAGGGGATGCACTATGGCTACACCTTC.

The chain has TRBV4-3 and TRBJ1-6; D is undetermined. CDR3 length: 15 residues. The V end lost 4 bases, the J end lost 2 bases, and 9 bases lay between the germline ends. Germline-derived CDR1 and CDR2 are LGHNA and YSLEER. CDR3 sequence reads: CASSREAAYNSPLHF. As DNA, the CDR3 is TGCGCCAGCAGCCGAGAAGCGGCCTATAATTCACCCCTCCACTTT.

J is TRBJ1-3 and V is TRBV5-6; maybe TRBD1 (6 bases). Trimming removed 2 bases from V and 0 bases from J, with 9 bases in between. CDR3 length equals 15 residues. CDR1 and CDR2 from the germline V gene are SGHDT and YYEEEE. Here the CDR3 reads CASSLPGDSGNTIYF. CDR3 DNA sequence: TGTGCCAGCAGCTTACCAGGGGACTCTGGAAACACCATATATTTT.

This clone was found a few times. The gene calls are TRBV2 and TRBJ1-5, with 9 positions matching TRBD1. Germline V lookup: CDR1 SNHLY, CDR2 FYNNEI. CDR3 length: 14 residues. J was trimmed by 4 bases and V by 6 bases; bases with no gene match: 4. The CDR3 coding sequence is TGTGCCAGCAGATTTGGGACAGGGAATCAGCCCCAGCATTTT. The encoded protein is CASRFGTGNQPQHF.

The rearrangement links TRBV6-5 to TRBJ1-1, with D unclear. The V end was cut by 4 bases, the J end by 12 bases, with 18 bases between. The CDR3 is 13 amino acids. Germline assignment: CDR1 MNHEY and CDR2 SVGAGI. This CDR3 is CASSWRGSQIPFF. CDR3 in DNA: TGTGCCAGCAGTTGGCGAGGATCCCAGATCCCTTTCTTT.

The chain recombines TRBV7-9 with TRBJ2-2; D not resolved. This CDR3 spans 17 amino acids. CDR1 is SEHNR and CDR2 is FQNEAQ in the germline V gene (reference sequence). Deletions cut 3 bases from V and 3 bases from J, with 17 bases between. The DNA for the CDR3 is TGTGCCAGCAGCTTCTCAGAATGGCAGCGCTACACCGGGGAGCTGTTTTTT. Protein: CASSFSEWQRYTGELFF. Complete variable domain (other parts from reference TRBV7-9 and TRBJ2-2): DTGVSQNPRHKITKRGQNVTFRCDPISEHNRLYWYRQTLGQGPEFLTYFQNEAQLEKSRLLSDRFSAERPKGSFSTLEIQRTEQGDSAMYLCASSFSEWQRYTGELFFGEGSRLTVL.

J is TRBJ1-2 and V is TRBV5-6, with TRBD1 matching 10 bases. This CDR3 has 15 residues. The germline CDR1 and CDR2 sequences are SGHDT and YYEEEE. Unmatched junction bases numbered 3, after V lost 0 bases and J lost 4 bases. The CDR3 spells CASSLGDRGSYGYTF. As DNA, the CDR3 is TGTGCCAGCAGCTTGGGGGACAGGGGAAGCTATGGCTACACCTTC. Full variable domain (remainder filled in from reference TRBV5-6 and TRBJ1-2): DAGVTQSPTHLIKTRGQQVTLRCSPKSGHDTVSWYQQALGQGPQFIFQYYEEEERQRGNFPDRFSGHQFPNYSSELNVNALLLGDSALYLCASSLGDRGSYGYTFGSGTRLTVV.